This T cell receptor beta chain was found in a study of blood T cell repertoires in COVID-19. Study overall: Acute and convalescent COVID-19 specimens originated in the United States, Italy and Spain.

Sequencing was performed with immunoSEQ multiplex PCR; in TCRdb, only in-frame clones are kept and a portion is missing. The sample records some 75,000 clones, 70% to 90% being singletons. The clonotype was recovered from a man aged 65-85 years with active or convalescent COVID-19. Sequencing input: peripheral blood.

For the CDR3, the DNA is TGTGCCAGCACTACTCGGGGGGAGACCCAGTACTTC. It encodes CASTTRGETQYF. V gene TRBV2 combines with J gene TRBJ2-5, with a possible D match to TRBD2 (6 bases). V lost 7 bases and J lost 5, with 11 bases in between. The CDR3 length is 12 residues. The V gene's germline CDR1 is SNHLY and CDR2 FYNNEI.